The clone carrying this TCR beta chain was observed many times. As yet, its antigen is unknown. The entry originates in a study of T-cell memory formation after mild COVID-19. Study as a whole: For the most part, TCR clusters were specific to one donor. Broader study findings: Day 15 to 85 contractors were CD4/CD8 balanced; later expanders leaned CD4+. Chiefly within CM and EM were the contracting CD4+ clones; CD8+ ones were within EMRA. Still unconfirmed is whether the second-wave clones peaking on day 37 recognized SARS-CoV-2.

Each CDR3 protein is one row after TCRdb ran MiXCR on the 5' RACE reads. In the table there are approximately 290,000 distinct CDR3 sequences, less than 20% of which are singletons. Germline values: CDR1 SGHTA, CDR2 FQGNSA. This CDR3 has 16 amino acids. V lost 3 bases and J lost 2; bases outside the gene matches: 7. The chain joins TRBV7-2 to TRBJ1-2; 9 bases fit TRBD1. Sequenced sample: PBMCs or a T cell subset sorted from them (not recorded which). The TCR comes from a man younger than 35 who had mild COVID-19 (a few samples of this study predate the infection). Cell type and time point are not known. In DNA, the CDR3 is TGTGCCAGCAGCTTGGCTGGACAGGGGAGGAACTATGGCTACACCTTC. Its translation: CASSLAGQGRNYGYTF.